A selection of T cell receptor beta chains follows, all from one sample in a study of human T cells and chemical hapten exposure. One entry per CDR3 protein, called by TCRdb with MiXCR from the RACE reads. This sample yields some 110,000 distinct CDR3 sequences, of which approximately 11% are seen a single time; more than 2% belongs to the top ten. The specimen was whole blood, collected in connection with sensitization to the hapten diphenylcyclopropenone (DPC). The receptors stem from a woman in her fifties or sixties with alopecia areata. Some clones in this sample may be carry-over from other donors' samples. Both conserved end residues are part of each CDR3. Each record gives: clone size, D gene, V gene, J gene, CDR3 DNA, CDR3 protein. The D gene is left open where the match is weak. Size is omitted from some rows. Given values are once, few, many or a class for expanded clones.

clone_size: few
d_call: -
v_call: TRBV6-6
j_call: TRBJ1-5
cdr3_nt: TGTGCCAGTCATCCGACAGGAATTCCCGAGCCCCAGCATTTT
cdr3_aa: CASHPTGIPEPQHF

clone_size: -
d_call: -
v_call: TRBV20-1
j_call: TRBJ2-2
cdr3_nt: TGCAGTGCTATAACCCCCGCGGTCACCGGGGAGCTGTTTTTT
cdr3_aa: CSAITPAVTGELFF

clone_size: -
d_call: -
v_call: TRBV5-4
j_call: TRBJ1-6
cdr3_nt: TGTGCCAGCAGCGGGGGGGACGGTGTTAATTCACCCCTCCACTTT
cdr3_aa: CASSGGDGVNSPLHF

clone_size: -
d_call: -
v_call: TRBV12-5
j_call: TRBJ1-5
cdr3_nt: TGTGCTAGTGGTAGGTCCAGGGACCTCTATGGCAATCAGCCCCAGCATTTT
cdr3_aa: CASGRSRDLYGNQPQHF

clone_size: many
d_call: -
v_call: TRBV3-2
j_call: TRBJ1-3
cdr3_nt: TGTGCCAGCAGCCAAGGTGTTCGTCGTGGAAACACCATATATTTT
cdr3_aa: CASSQGVRRGNTIYF

clone_size: few
d_call: -
v_call: TRBV4-1
j_call: TRBJ1-5
cdr3_nt: TGCGCCAGCAGCCCCCCAGAAGGCCAAGGACAGCTACTCGGCGGCAATCAGCCCCAGCATTTT
cdr3_aa: CASSPPEGQGQLLGGNQPQHF

clone_size: few
d_call: -
v_call: TRBV28
j_call: TRBJ1-4
cdr3_nt: TGTGCCTCCCGGTCTTTACTTAATGAAAAACTGTTTTTT
cdr3_aa: CASRSLLNEKLFF

clone_size: -
d_call: -
v_call: TRBV2
j_call: TRBJ2-3
cdr3_nt: TGTGCCAGCAGGGTAGACAGTTCGGGGACAGATACGCAGTATTTT
cdr3_aa: CASRVDSSGTDTQYF

clone_size: few
d_call: TRBD2
v_call: TRBV5-1
j_call: TRBJ2-5
cdr3_nt: TGCGCCAGCAGCTTGGAAGCGGGATCGGTGAAGACCCAGTACTTC
cdr3_aa: CASSLEAGSVKTQYF

clone_size: -
d_call: -
v_call: TRBV21-1
j_call: TRBJ2-5
cdr3_nt: TGTGCCAGCAGCAAGGGTCAGGCAGACATCGCAAAAGAGACCCAGTACTTC
cdr3_aa: CASSKGQADIAKETQYF

clone_size: -
d_call: TRBD2
v_call: TRBV10-1
j_call: TRBJ2-1
cdr3_nt: TGCGCCAGCAGTGAAAGCCTAGCGGGGCTTACTGAGCAGTTCTTC
cdr3_aa: CASSESLAGLTEQFF

clone_size: -
d_call: -
v_call: TRBV4-2
j_call: TRBJ1-4
cdr3_nt: TGTGCCAGCAGCCCAATCGGGACTTATGAAAAACTGTTTTTT
cdr3_aa: CASSPIGTYEKLFF

clone_size: many
d_call: TRBD2
v_call: TRBV7-9
j_call: TRBJ2-3
cdr3_nt: TGTGCCAGCAGCTCCCGAGGACTAGCGGGAAGCACAGATACGCAGTATTTT
cdr3_aa: CASSSRGLAGSTDTQYF

clone_size: -
d_call: -
v_call: TRBV7-2
j_call: TRBJ2-3
cdr3_nt: TGTGCCAGCAGCTTTAAAATCGGGGATACGCAGTATTTT
cdr3_aa: CASSFKIGDTQYF

clone_size: -
d_call: TRBD2
v_call: TRBV28
j_call: TRBJ2-3
cdr3_nt: TGTGCCAGCAGTCCCCTCGAGCGGGGGAGCACAGATACGCAGTATTTT
cdr3_aa: CASSPLERGSTDTQYF

clone_size: -
d_call: -
v_call: TRBV7-8
j_call: TRBJ1-1
cdr3_nt: TGTGCCAGCAGCTTACTGGCCCTGAACACTGAAGCTTTCTTT
cdr3_aa: CASSLLALNTEAFF

clone_size: many
d_call: -
v_call: TRBV4-3
j_call: TRBJ2-7
cdr3_nt: TGCGCCAGCAGCCAAGATATCGGGGTTACCTACGAGCAGTACTTC
cdr3_aa: CASSQDIGVTYEQYF

clone_size: -
d_call: -
v_call: TRBV6-4
j_call: TRBJ2-1
cdr3_nt: TGTGCCAGCAGTGAGGGGGGGCTAGTCGGGCAGTTCTTC
cdr3_aa: CASSEGGLVGQFF

clone_size: few
d_call: -
v_call: TRBV5-6
j_call: TRBJ1-6
cdr3_nt: TGTGCCAGCAGCTTGATTAGTCAGCCAGCGGGTTCACCCCTCCACTTT
cdr3_aa: CASSLISQPAGSPLHF

clone_size: many
d_call: TRBD1
v_call: TRBV20-1
j_call: TRBJ2-7
cdr3_nt: TGCAGTGCTTTCCCGGGACAGGGGTTCCACGAGCAGTACTTC
cdr3_aa: CSAFPGQGFHEQYF

clone_size: many
d_call: -
v_call: TRBV15
j_call: TRBJ2-3
cdr3_nt: TGTGCCCTAGGGGCGGGGAAGGCAGATACGCAGTATTTT
cdr3_aa: CALGAGKADTQYF

clone_size: -
d_call: -
v_call: TRBV12-3/TRBV12-4
j_call: TRBJ1-5
cdr3_nt: TGTGCCAGCAGTTTAAAATCCTTTGGTTCGCCCCAGCATTTT
cdr3_aa: CASSLKSFGSPQHF

clone_size: few
d_call: -
v_call: TRBV5-5
j_call: TRBJ1-1
cdr3_nt: TGTGCCAGCAGCTTGGGTACAGGAGGAGAAGCTTTCTTT
cdr3_aa: CASSLGTGGEAFF

clone_size: few
d_call: TRBD1
v_call: TRBV27
j_call: TRBJ2-7
cdr3_nt: TGTGCCAGCAGTCACGGACAGGGGGTTCCCTACGAGCAGTACTTC
cdr3_aa: CASSHGQGVPYEQYF

clone_size: few
d_call: -
v_call: TRBV7-8
j_call: TRBJ1-2
cdr3_nt: TGTGCCAGCAGCTCACTGGAGGTCTACTATGGCTACACCTTC
cdr3_aa: CASSSLEVYYGYTF

clone_size: -
d_call: -
v_call: TRBV6-2/TRBV6-3
j_call: TRBJ2-6
cdr3_nt: TGTGCCAGCAGTTCCCACCAGCGTTCTGGGGCCAACGTCCTGACTTTC
cdr3_aa: CASSSHQRSGANVLTF